This passage covers 29 T cell receptor beta chains from one sample sequenced in a study of shared clonotypes between healthy human individuals. Sequencing used immunoSEQ multiplex PCR; TCRdb keeps in-frame clones, though not all of them. The repertoire holds about 600,000 clones, with 95% to 98% as singletons. As defined, naive CD8 cells were CD45RO-negative and positively selected for CCR7, with terminally differentiated effector memory CD45RA+ cells excluded. Sequenced material: naive CD8+ T cells sorted from blood. Every receptor here comes from a man aged 25 to 40 in good health.

As concerns this clone: The same CDR3 also results from other DNA sequences found in this sample. The chain couples TRBV7-9 to TRBJ2-1; 10 positions match TRBD1. Germline lookup yields CDR1 SEHNR and CDR2 FQNEAQ (reference sequence). This CDR3 has 14 amino acids. V trimming: 5 bases; J trimming: 4 bases; junction bases outside the gene matches: 2. CDR3 sequence reads: CASSPGQGYNEQFF. DNA of the CDR3: TGTGCCAGCAGCCCGGGACAGGGGTACAATGAGCAGTTCTTC.

This sequence joins TRBV6-1 and TRBJ1-5; 9 bases align to TRBD1. Looked up from germline, CDR1 is MNHNS and CDR2 is SASEGT. CDR3 length: 16 amino acids. J was trimmed by 1 base and V by 2 bases; bases with no gene match: 3. The DNA of the CDR3 is TGTGCCAGCAGTGAATTTGGGACAGGGAGCAATCAGCCCCAGCATTTT. It translates to CASSEFGTGSNQPQHF.

The CDR3 is CASSVTDSYEQYF. The CDR3 DNA reads as TGTGCCAGCAGCGTGACAGACTCCTACGAGCAGTACTTC. This chain connects TRBV9 to TRBJ2-7, with TRBD1 as a possible D gene (5 bases). Looked up from germline, CDR1 is SGDLS and CDR2 is YYNGEE. The germline V and J ends were trimmed by 2 bases and 0 bases, with 6 bases remaining between them. The CDR3 is made up of 13 amino acids.

The V and J genes are TRBV5-6 and TRBJ2-7; D tentatively reads TRBD1 or TRBD2 (5 bases each). The CDR3 contains 13 residues. Germline-derived CDR1 and CDR2 are SGHDT and YYEEEE. Trimming cost V 4 bases and J 4 bases, with 12 bases left between them. In DNA, the CDR3 is TGTGCCAGCAGCCCCGGGGCAGGGTACGAGCAGTACTTC. As protein: CASSPGAGYEQYF.

The chain's CDR3 is CASRQGVEQYF. Written as DNA, the CDR3 is TGTGCCAGCAGGCAGGGGGTCGAGCAGTACTTC. The V gene is TRBV27, the J gene TRBJ2-7; the match to TRBD1 covers 7 bases. Germline CDR1 reads MNHEY; CDR2 reads SMNVEV (reference sequence). V gave up 6 bases and J gave up 6 bases; unmatched junction bases: 2. This CDR3 is 11 amino acids long.

The V call is TRBV19, the J call TRBJ1-2; D is ambiguous. Trimming took off 5 bases at V and 0 bases at J, with 7 bases between the two ends. The CDR3 contains 13 residues. Germline V gives CDR1 LNHDA, CDR2 SQIVND (reference sequence). The CDR3 DNA reads as TGTGCCAGTAGTCCGGGAGCTAACTATGGCTACACCTTC. Amino acid sequence: CASSPGANYGYTF.

This chain links TRBV7-6 with TRBJ2-5; TRBD2 is a possible D gene (6 bases). The CDR3 covers 13 residues. Trimming cost V 10 bases and J 4 bases, with 16 bases left between them. Germline V gene sequence: CDR1 SGHVS, CDR2 FNYEAQ. The CDR3 nucleotides read TGTGCCACGGCGGGACCGGCGGGAGAGACCCAGTACTTC. It encodes CATAGPAGETQYF.

The V gene is TRBV11-2, the J gene TRBJ2-7; maybe TRBD2 (6 bases). The CDR3 runs 16 residues. Trimming shortened V by 4 bases and J by 3 bases, and 19 bases separated the two germline ends. The V gene's germline CDR1 is SGHAT and CDR2 FQNNGV. In nucleotides, the CDR3 is TGTGCCAGCAGCTCCCGTATTGCGGGACCATTCTACGAGCAGTACTTC. It encodes CASSSRIAGPFYEQYF.

The chain recombines TRBV11-2 with TRBJ2-7, with 7 bases fitting TRBD2. The J segment lost 2 bases and the V segment lost 7 bases, leaving 11 bases of the junction unmatched. The CDR3 contains 15 residues. The V gene's germline CDR1 is SGHAT and CDR2 FQNNGV. CDR3 sequence: CASTYTASGTYEQYF. DNA for the CDR3: TGTGCCAGCACCTATACGGCTAGCGGAACCTACGAGCAGTACTTC. The whole variable domain, filled in from reference TRBV11-2 and TRBJ2-7, reads EAGVAQSPRYKIIEKRQSVAFWCNPISGHATLYWYQQILGQGPKLLIQFQNNGVVDDSQLPKDRFSAERLKGVDSTLKIQPAKLEDSAVYLCASTYTASGTYEQYFGPGTRLTVT.

The DNA for the CDR3 is TGTGCAGTGGAGGACAGGGGGTATGGCTATGGCTACACCTTC. Its protein product is CAVEDRGYGYGYTF. The chain has TRBV19 and TRBJ1-2; TRBD1 agrees at 10 bases. The CDR3 spans 14 residues. Looked up from germline, CDR1 is LNHDA and CDR2 is SQIVND (reference sequence).

CDR3 DNA: TGCGCCAGCAGTGAGGCCAGCGGGGGACAGACTTACGAGCAGTACTTC. Its translation is CASSEASGGQTYEQYF. This chain connects TRBV10-2 to TRBJ2-7, with D perhaps TRBD2 (8 bases). V was shortened by 2 bases and J by 4 bases, with 18 bases between the two germline ends. Per the germline V gene, CDR1 is WSHSY and CDR2 is SAAADI. The CDR3 has 16 residues.

The gene calls are TRBV5-4 and TRBJ1-1; TRBD1 matches 9 bases. Germline V gene data show CDR1 as SGHNT and CDR2 as YYREEE (reference sequence). This CDR3 has 17 amino acids. Germline trimming cut 3 bases from V and 3 bases from J; bases unmatched to any gene: 12. DNA of the CDR3: TGTGCCAGCAGCTGGGGCGTATTGGACAGGGGTGACACTGAAGCTTTCTTT. Encoded protein: CASSWGVLDRGDTEAFF.

The V gene is TRBV7-3, the J gene TRBJ2-2; no firm D call. Germline CDR1 and CDR2: SGHTA and FQGTGA. The CDR3 extends over 14 amino acids. Deletions cut 2 bases from V and 5 bases from J, with 9 bases between. The CDR3 protein is CASSLVLSTGELFF. The CDR3 DNA reads TGTGCCAGCAGCTTAGTATTGTCGACCGGGGAGCTGTTTTTT.

This clone has just one count. The rearrangement uses TRBV18 and TRBJ1-1; D is ambiguous. CDR1 and CDR2 (germline): KGHSH, LQKENI. The V end was cut by 3 bases, the J end by 1 base, with 6 bases between. The CDR3 length is 13 residues. The CDR3 region has the DNA TGTGCCAGCTCACCGTTGAAGAACACTGAAGCTTTCTTT. Residues: CASSPLKNTEAFF.

The chain carries TRBV18 and TRBJ2-7; no firm D call. Per the germline V gene, CDR1 is KGHSH and CDR2 is LQKENI. The CDR3 totals 14 residues. Trimming left V 2 bases short and J 4 bases short, with 12 bases between. In nucleotides, the CDR3 is TGTGCCAGCTCACCAGGCAGAGGCGTATACGAGCAGTACTTC. It is translated as CASSPGRGVYEQYF.

The genes are TRBV9 and TRBJ2-1; unclear D gene. CDR3 length equals 12 residues. Germline V gives CDR1 SGDLS, CDR2 YYNGEE. Trimming left V 4 bases short and J 8 bases short, with 10 bases between. For the CDR3, the DNA is TGTGCCAGCAGCACCATTCCCGATGAGCAGTTCTTC. It encodes CASSTIPDEQFF.

This chain uses TRBV7-3 with TRBJ2-2, with TRBD2 identical over 10 bases. The CDR3 length is 15 residues. The V segment lost 0 bases and the J segment 6 bases; nucleotides outside the gene matches: 1. Germline CDR1 is SGHTA and CDR2 is FQGTGA. The CDR3 loop is CASSLTGTSAGELFF. The DNA of the CDR3 is TGTGCCAGCAGCTTAACCGGGACTAGCGCCGGGGAGCTGTTTTTT.

This chain links TRBV7-9 with TRBJ2-1, with a weak D call TRBD2 (5 bases). In germline, CDR1 is SEHNR, CDR2 FQNEAQ (reference sequence). CDR3 length: 13 residues. V was shortened by 2 bases and J by 4 bases, with 6 bases between the two germline ends. The CDR3 nucleotides are TGTGCCAGCAGCTTAAGAGGGTACAATGAGCAGTTCTTC. The encoded protein is CASSLRGYNEQFF.

This clone was counted a single time. The rearrangement joins TRBV5-5 to TRBJ1-1; D ambiguous. The CDR3 extends over 14 amino acids. V was shortened by 4 bases and J by 2 bases, with 12 bases between the two germline ends. Germline-derived CDR1 and CDR2 are SGHKS and YYEKEE (reference sequence). CDR3 sequence (DNA): TGTGCCAGCAGCGCGGAGCGGTTTAACACTGAAGCTTTCTTT. As protein: CASSAERFNTEAFF.

V is TRBV6-5 and J is TRBJ2-1; 10 bases are a match to TRBD2. The CDR3 totals 15 residues. After removal of 5 bases from V and 7 bases from J, the junction contained 8 bases not matched to a gene. Germline V gene data show CDR1 as MNHEY and CDR2 as SVGAGI. DNA for the CDR3: TGTGCCAGCAGTGTACCGGGACTAGCGAAAAATGAGCAGTTCTTC. It encodes CASSVPGLAKNEQFF.

The chain uses TRBV27 and TRBJ1-5; D is undetermined. The CDR3 has 13 residues. The V end lost 10 bases, the J end lost 3 bases, and 13 bases lay between the germline ends. Germline assignment: CDR1 MNHEY and CDR2 SMNVEV (reference sequence). The CDR3 DNA sequence: TGTGCCACCTCACCCGGGGTCAATCAGCCCCAGCATTTT. Amino acids: CATSPGVNQPQHF.

This chain uses TRBV4-3 with TRBJ2-7; 8 nucleotides line up with TRBD2. This CDR3 is built from 19 residues. Trimming cost V 3 bases and J 3 bases; bases outside gene matches: 19. In germline, CDR1 is LGHNA, CDR2 YSLEER. The CDR3 protein is CASSHLSGEGGPPRYEQYF. DNA for the CDR3: TGCGCCAGCAGCCACCTTAGCGGGGAGGGAGGTCCGCCCCGCTACGAGCAGTACTTC.

A single count supports this clone. The chain couples TRBV10-1 to TRBJ2-1; 10 bases map to TRBD2. The CDR3 spans 13 residues. The trim removed 7 bases at V and 10 bases at J, leaving 7 bases unmatched. Per germline, CDR1 WNHNN and CDR2 SYGVQD (reference sequence). The CDR3 sequence is CASNPGTSEEQFF. As DNA, the CDR3 is TGCGCCAGCAATCCCGGGACTAGCGAGGAGCAGTTCTTC.

This sequence joins TRBV4-1 and TRBJ2-2; TRBD1 matches 7 bases. Losses at the gene ends were 2 bases for V and 5 bases for J; bases not matched to a gene: 11. The CDR3 length is 17 residues. Germline V gene sequence: CDR1 MGHRA, CDR2 YSYEKL. The DNA of the CDR3 is TGCGCCAGCAGCCAACAAATCCCGGGACAGAGGACCGGGGAGCTGTTTTTT. Protein: CASSQQIPGQRTGELFF.

The J gene is TRBJ2-2, the V gene TRBV9; 7 nucleotides align to TRBD1. The ends lost 3 bases at V and 2 bases at J; junction bases unmatched: 7. The CDR3 spans 16 residues. CDR1 SGDLS and CDR2 YYNGEE come from the germline V gene. The CDR3 DNA is TGTGCCAGCAGCGGCGCCGGGACAGATAACACCGGGGAGCTGTTTTTT. Protein: CASSGAGTDNTGELFF.

CDR3 bases: TGCGCCAGCAGTGAGGGGGTTCGACAGTCCTACGAGCAGTACTTC. This translates into CASSEGVRQSYEQYF. The chain combines TRBV10-2 with TRBJ2-7; possibly TRBD1 for D (5 bases). Trimming took 2 bases from V and 1 from J, leaving 12 bases between them. This CDR3 is 15 amino acids long. Germline V CDR1 and CDR2: WSHSY, SAAADI.

The chain has TRBV9 and TRBJ2-1; 7 bases align to TRBD2. V shed 3 bases and J 13 bases; nucleotides not matched to a gene: 10. This CDR3 is built from 13 residues. Germline V gene sequence: CDR1 SGDLS, CDR2 YYNGEE. The CDR3 nucleotides are TGTGCCAGCAGCGCACCTAGCGGTGGGAGTCAGTTCTTC. The encoded protein is CASSAPSGGSQFF. The full variable domain, its missing parts supplied by reference TRBV9 and TRBJ2-1, is DSGVTQTPKHLITATGQRVTLRCSPRSGDLSVYWYQQSLDQGLQFLIQYYNGEERAKGNILERFSAQQFPDLHSELNLSSLELGDSALYFCASSAPSGGSQFFGPGTRLTVL.

The rearrangement uses TRBV4-1 and TRBJ2-7; 8 bases align to TRBD2. This CDR3 has 15 amino acids. V lost 5 bases and J lost 5; bases outside the gene matches: 11. Germline V gene lookup returns CDR1 MGHRA and CDR2 YSYEKL. CDR3 residues: CASSGTGTRGHEQYF. The CDR3 DNA reads as TGCGCCAGCAGCGGCACCGGGACTAGGGGCCACGAGCAGTACTTC.

The chain uses TRBV7-6 and TRBJ2-7; 7 positions match TRBD1. CDR3 length: 15 residues. CDR1 SGHVS and CDR2 FNYEAQ come from the germline V gene. Trimming took 5 bases from V and 1 from J; bases not matched to a gene: 8. For the CDR3, the DNA is TGTGCCAGCAGCCAATGGGACAGAAGGTCCTACGAGCAGTACTTC. Protein sequence: CASSQWDRRSYEQYF.